This T cell receptor beta chain is drawn from a study of T-cell memory formation after mild COVID-19. TCRdb passed the 5' RACE reads through MiXCR, listing each CDR3 protein once. This table has 270,000 or so distinct CDR3 sequences, around 15% appearing once. There are 14 residues in the CDR3. Germline lookup yields CDR1 MNHEY and CDR2 SVGAGI. V lost 6 bases to trimming and J lost 7 bases, with 18 bases between them. In its sample, this clonotype was seen a few times. The material sequenced was PBMCs or a T cell subset sorted from them (not recorded which). This clonotype was sampled from a man aged 18 to 29 who had mild COVID-19 (a few samples of this study predate the infection). Cell type and time point are not known. The rearrangement joins TRBV6-5 to TRBJ1-2; D is perhaps TRBD1 (5 bases). The CDR3 DNA reads as TGTGCCAGCAGAAGGGACCCGGCTCGGGGTGGCTACACCTTC. Translation gives CASRRDPARGGYTF.